This T cell receptor (beta chain) was obtained from a study of blood T cell repertoires in COVID-19. Repertoires were generated with immunoSEQ multiplex PCR, while TCRdb's copy carries only in-frame clones and drops some. The sample carries 280,000 or so clones, 90% recorded once. In its sample, this clone was seen once. Germline V CDR1 and CDR2: SGHVS, FQNEAQ. The V and J ends lost 1 base and 0 bases respectively, with 10 bases between them. CDR3 size: 16 residues. Sequencing used PBMCs or T cells enriched from blood (not recorded which). J is TRBJ1-3 and V is TRBV7-8, with D tentatively TRBD1 (5 bases). This receptor was obtained from a woman aged 18-29 years with acute COVID-19. The CDR3 DNA is TGTGCCAGCAGCTTAGTGGGGGGGATCTCTGGAAACACCATATATTTT. Translated, it gives CASSLVGGISGNTIYF.